The 4 T cell receptor beta chains reported below all come from one sample, sequenced in a study of shared clonotypes between healthy human individuals. Produced via immunoSEQ multiplex PCR; TCRdb's table is partial and in-frame only. The repertoire includes fewer than 850,000 clones, approximately 79% of them detected once, and about 2% sits in the top ten. Sequencing input: memory CD4+ T cells sorted from blood. This sample's subset: CD45RA-negative fraction. The receptors derive from a woman aged 25-40 years in good health.

This clone was seen just once. The rearrangement joins TRBV6-1 to TRBJ1-5; D possibly corresponds to TRBD1 (5 bases). The CDR3 runs 15 residues. V lost 3 bases to trimming and J lost 5 bases, with 14 bases between them. CDR1 and CDR2 from the germline V gene are MNHNS and SASEGT. The CDR3 protein is CASSDQGLGYQPQHF. In DNA form, the CDR3 reads TGTGCCAGCAGTGACCAGGGCCTTGGGTATCAGCCCCAGCATTTT.

V usage is TRBV2 and J usage is TRBJ2-5; weak D call: TRBD2 (6 bases). V dropped 4 bases and J dropped 0 bases, with 6 bases sitting between them. Germline V gene data show CDR1 as SNHLY and CDR2 as FYNNEI. This CDR3 is 13 amino acids long. The CDR3 region has the DNA TGTGCCAGCAGTGGGACTAACCAAGAGACCCAGTACTTC. Its protein product is CASSGTNQETQYF.

J is TRBJ2-3 and V is TRBV6-6; D is perhaps TRBD1 or TRBD2 (5 bases each). CDR3 size: 16 residues. V was pared by 6 bases and J by 1 base, with 17 bases between. Germline V gene lookup returns CDR1 MNHNY and CDR2 SVGAGI (reference sequence). CDR3 protein: CASRHLGDIGTDTQYF. The CDR3 bases are TGTGCCAGCAGGCATTTGGGGGATATCGGCACAGATACGCAGTATTTT.

This clone came up a few times. This chain links TRBV7-8 with TRBJ1-2; D is undetermined. The CDR3 spans 17 residues. Germline CDR1 reads SGHVS; CDR2 reads FQNEAQ. The germline V and J ends were trimmed by 2 bases and 4 bases, with 20 bases remaining between them. The CDR3: CASSLYAAFQVSYGYTF. CDR3 bases: TGTGCCAGCAGCTTATATGCGGCTTTTCAGGTCTCCTATGGCTACACCTTC.